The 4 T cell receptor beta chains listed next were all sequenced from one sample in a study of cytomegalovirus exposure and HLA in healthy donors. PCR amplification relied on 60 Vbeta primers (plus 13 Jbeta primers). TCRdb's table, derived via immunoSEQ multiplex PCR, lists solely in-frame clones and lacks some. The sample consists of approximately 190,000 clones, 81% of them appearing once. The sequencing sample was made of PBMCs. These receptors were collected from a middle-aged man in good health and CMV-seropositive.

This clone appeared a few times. The CDR3 sequence: CASGLGGTVYGYTF. Written as DNA, the CDR3 is TGTGCTAGTGGTTTGGGGGGGACAGTGTATGGCTACACCTTC. This chain links TRBV12-5 with TRBJ1-2, with TRBD1 matching over 7 bases. The CDR3 loop spans 14 amino acids. Germline V CDR1 and CDR2: LGHNT, FRNRAP. After removal of 1 base from V and 5 bases from J, the junction contained 4 bases not matched to a gene.

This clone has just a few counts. CDR3 nucleotides: TGTGCCAGCATGGGCGGGAGGGGCAATCAGCCCCAGCATTTT. Protein sequence: CASMGGRGNQPQHF. The chain recombines TRBV6-1 with TRBJ1-5; unclear D gene. Per the germline V gene, CDR1 is MNHNS and CDR2 is SASEGT. The V end lost 7 bases, the J end lost 2 bases, and 12 bases lay between the germline ends. The CDR3 contains 14 residues.

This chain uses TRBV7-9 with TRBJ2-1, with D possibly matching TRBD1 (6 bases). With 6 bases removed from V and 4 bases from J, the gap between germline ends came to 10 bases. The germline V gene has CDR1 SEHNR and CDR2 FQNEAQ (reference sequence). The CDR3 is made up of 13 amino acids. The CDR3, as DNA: TGTGCCAGCAGGGGGGCCTTGTACAATGAGCAGTTCTTC. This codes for CASRGALYNEQFF.

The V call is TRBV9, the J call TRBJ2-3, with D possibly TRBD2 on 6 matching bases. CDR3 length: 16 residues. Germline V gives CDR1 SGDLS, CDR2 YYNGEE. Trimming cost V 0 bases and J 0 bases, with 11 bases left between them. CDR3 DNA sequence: TGTGCCAGCAGCGTAGTCGGGAGACTTAGCACAGATACGCAGTATTTT. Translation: CASSVVGRLSTDTQYF.